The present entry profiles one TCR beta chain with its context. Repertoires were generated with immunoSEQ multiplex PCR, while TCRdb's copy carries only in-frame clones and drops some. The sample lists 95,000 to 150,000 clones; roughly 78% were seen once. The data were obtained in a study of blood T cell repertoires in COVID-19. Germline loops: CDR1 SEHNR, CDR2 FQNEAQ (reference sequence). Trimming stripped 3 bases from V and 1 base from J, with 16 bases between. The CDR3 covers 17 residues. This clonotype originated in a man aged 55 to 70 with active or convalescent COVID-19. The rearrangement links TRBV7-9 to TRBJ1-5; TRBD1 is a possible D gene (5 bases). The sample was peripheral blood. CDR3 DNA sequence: TGTGCCAGCAGCTTGCACACCGGGGGGATGAGCAATCAGCCCCAGCATTTT. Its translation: CASSLHTGGMSNQPQHF.